This TCR beta chain was found in a study of shared clonotypes between healthy human individuals. Study results and limitations: Shared clonotypes: roughly 4.5% naive CD4, around 3.4% naive CD8, roughly 2.4% memory CD4, roughly 0.4% memory CD8. At large depth, rarefaction still showed sorted-subset sequencing to be incomplete.

Details on this clone: Its antigen is undetermined.

It was across several immunoSEQ plates that each subset's genomic DNA was evenly split. Sequencing was performed with immunoSEQ multiplex PCR; in TCRdb, only in-frame clones are kept and a portion is missing. The sample includes 2 million or so clones, around 96% seen only once; the top ten take 0.9% to 1.4%. Germline CDR1 is SGHKS and CDR2 is YYEKEE (reference sequence). V was pared by 0 bases and J by 2 bases, with 2 bases of the junction left unmatched. This CDR3 comprises 14 residues. Terminally differentiated effector memory CD45RA+ cells were excluded by CCR7 positive selection of CD45RO-negative cells.

The sample taken for sequencing was naive CD8+ T cells sorted from blood. The receptor comes from a man aged 18 to 29 in good health. The genes are TRBV5-5 and TRBJ2-7; 7 positions match TRBD1. CDR3 DNA: TGTGCCAGCAGCTTGGAGACAGGGACCTACGAGCAGTACTTC. Translating gives CASSLETGTYEQYF.